A single TCR beta chain is shown here with its context. Its antigen is not identified. The CDR3 is made up of 15 amino acids. Germline V gives CDR1 SGHAT, CDR2 FQNNGV. The V gene lost 5 bases and the J gene lost 5 bases, with 18 bases spanning the gap. A second PCR of about 6 to 11 cycles used a sample-barcoded 5' primer and a J-beta primer mix. All samples yielded 2.5 million or more CDR3-containing paired-end reads. TCRdb re-called the 5' RACE reads through MiXCR, storing one row per CDR3 protein. This sample has more than 1 million distinct CDR3 sequences; 40% to 55% occur once, and the top ten carry 15% to 20%. This sample stems from a study of blood T cells in healthy people across ages. Study-wide results and caveats: With naive T cell percentage, TCR beta diversity showed a strong correlation. Long-lived donors exceeded aged donors in naive CD4+ cells and diversity.

The clonotype originates from a woman aged 60-70 years in good health. Input material: blood. The chain joins TRBV11-2 to TRBJ2-5; perhaps TRBD2 as D (6 bases). CDR3 DNA: TGTGCCAGCAGCCCTCAAGGCGGGACGGGGGAGACCCAGTACTTC. The encoded protein is CASSPQGGTGETQYF.